This TCR beta chain comes out of a study of T-cell reconstitution after alpha-beta-depleted transplantation in children. V lost 5 bases to trimming and J lost 10 bases, with 16 bases between them. The CDR3 is 13 residues long. Germline V gene sequence: CDR1 SEHNR, CDR2 FQNEAQ (reference sequence). Comment on this clonotype: Its target is unknown.

For TCRbeta, the library was prepared with unique molecular identifiers. TCRdb redid the calling of the PCR reads with MiXCR, one entry per CDR3 protein. The sample shows approximately 240,000 distinct CDR3 sequences, roughly a tenth of them seen only once. Study-wide findings and caveats: As was reported, about two months after transplant, alpha-beta T cells came from several hundred expanded graft clones.

This sequence originates from a child younger than two with acute myeloid leukemia, due to receive a stem cell transplant. The input for sequencing was PBMCs, taken before TCRalphabeta/CD19-depleted stem cell transplant. The chain combines TRBV7-9 with TRBJ2-3; perhaps TRBD2 as D (6 bases). The CDR3 DNA sequence: TGTGCCAGCAGCCCGGGAGCGAGAGTCGCGCAGTATTTT. Translated, it gives CASSPGARVAQYF.